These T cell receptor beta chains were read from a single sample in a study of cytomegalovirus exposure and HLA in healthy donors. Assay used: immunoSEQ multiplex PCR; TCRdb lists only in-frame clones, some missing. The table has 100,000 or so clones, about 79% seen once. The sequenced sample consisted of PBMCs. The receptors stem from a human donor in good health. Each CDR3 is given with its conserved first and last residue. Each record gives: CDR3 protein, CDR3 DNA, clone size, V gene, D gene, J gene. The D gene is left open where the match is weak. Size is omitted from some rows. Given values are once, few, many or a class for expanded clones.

CDR3: CASSPSGQGYSGANVLTF; DNA: TGTGCCAGCTCACCATCCGGACAGGGCTACTCTGGGGCCAACGTCCTGACTTTC; size: few; V: TRBV18; D: TRBD1; J: TRBJ2-6
CDR3: CAWSKTNSNQPQHF; DNA: TGTGCCTGGAGTAAAACAAATAGCAATCAGCCCCAGCATTTT; size: few; V: TRBV30; D: .; J: TRBJ1-5
CDR3: CASMPGAGGNNEQFF; DNA: TGCGCCAGCATGCCAGGCGCAGGGGGCAACAATGAGCAGTTCTTC; size: once; V: TRBV5-1; D: TRBD1; J: TRBJ2-1
CDR3: CASSTRTSGVAETQYF; DNA: TGCGCCAGCAGCACCCGGACTAGCGGGGTTGCGGAGACCCAGTACTTC; size: .; V: TRBV5-1; D: TRBD2; J: TRBJ2-5
CDR3: CASSGGRGGETQYF; DNA: TGTGCCAGCAGCGGGGGGCGGGGGGGAGAGACCCAGTACTTC; size: .; V: TRBV9; D: TRBD2; J: TRBJ2-5
CDR3: CASSLPGSTEAFF; DNA: TGCGCCAGCAGCTTGCCTGGCAGCACTGAAGCTTTCTTT; size: .; V: TRBV5-1; D: .; J: TRBJ1-1
CDR3: CASSLQGGNQPQHF; DNA: TGTGCCAGCAGCTTACAGGGTGGCAATCAGCCCCAGCATTTT; size: once; V: TRBV7-8; D: .; J: TRBJ1-5
CDR3: CASSSAGAGDNEQFF; DNA: TGTGCCAGCAGTTCAGCGGGAGCGGGCGACAATGAGCAGTTCTTC; size: .; V: TRBV28; D: TRBD2; J: TRBJ2-1
CDR3: CAWSVTSLSTGELFF; DNA: TGTGCCTGGAGTGTTACCTCGCTCAGCACCGGGGAGCTGTTTTTT; size: .; V: TRBV30; D: .; J: TRBJ2-2
CDR3: CASSDQGRVVTDTQYF; DNA: TGTGCCAGCAGTGACCAGGGAAGAGTAGTCACAGATACGCAGTATTTT; size: .; V: TRBV2; D: .; J: TRBJ2-3
CDR3: CASSPAGTDETQYF; DNA: TGTGCCAGCAGCCCCGCCGGGACAGACGAGACCCAGTACTTC; size: few; V: TRBV5-4; D: TRBD1; J: TRBJ2-5
CDR3: CASSERGQETQYF; DNA: TGTGCCAGCAGTGAAAGGGGTCAGGAGACCCAGTACTTC; size: .; V: TRBV6-1; D: .; J: TRBJ2-5
CDR3: CASSKGGQGNTEAFF; DNA: TGTGCCAGCAGCAAGGGGGGGCAGGGGAACACTGAAGCTTTCTTT; size: .; V: TRBV7-8; D: .; J: TRBJ1-1
CDR3: CASSLRLAHQETQYF; DNA: TGTGCCAGCAGCTTACGACTAGCGCATCAAGAGACCCAGTACTTC; size: .; V: TRBV5-6; D: TRBD2; J: TRBJ2-5
CDR3: CASSIRGYGYTF; DNA: TGTGCCAGTAGTATAAGGGGCTATGGCTACACCTTC; size: .; V: TRBV19; D: .; J: TRBJ1-2
CDR3: CASSYTGGGRADTQYF; DNA: TGTGCCAGCAGTTACACCGGGGGGGGCCGCGCAGATACGCAGTATTTT; size: .; V: TRBV6-5; D: TRBD2; J: TRBJ2-3
CDR3: CASSSSNRLEGARETDTQYF; DNA: TGTGCCAGCAGTTCTTCCAATCGGTTAGAGGGGGCGAGGGAGACAGATACGCAGTATTTT; size: .; V: TRBV27; D: TRBD1; J: TRBJ2-3
CDR3: CASSLPTGSEQYF; DNA: TGTGCCAGCAGTTTGCCGACAGGGAGCGAGCAGTACTTC; size: .; V: TRBV6-5; D: TRBD1; J: TRBJ2-7
CDR3: CASSFWGQSTYNSPLHF; DNA: TGCGCCAGCAGCTTCTGGGGACAATCGACCTATAATTCACCCCTCCACTTT; size: .; V: TRBV5-1; D: .; J: TRBJ1-6
CDR3: CASSLRFGQAYGYTF; DNA: TGTGCCAGCAGCTTGAGATTCGGCCAGGCTTATGGCTACACCTTC; size: .; V: TRBV5-6; D: .; J: TRBJ1-2
CDR3: CASAGDEDYGYTF; DNA: TGTGCTAGTGCGGGGGACGAAGACTATGGCTACACCTTC; size: .; V: TRBV12-5; D: .; J: TRBJ1-2
CDR3: CASSQVTGGRGNTIYF; DNA: TGTGCCAGCAGCCAAGTGACAGGGGGCAGAGGAAACACCATATATTTT; size: .; V: TRBV14; D: TRBD1; J: TRBJ1-3
CDR3: CASSQMGQGKLVANVLTF; DNA: TGCGCCAGCAGCCAAATGGGACAGGGGAAATTAGTGGCCAACGTCCTGACTTTC; size: .; V: TRBV4-3; D: TRBD1; J: TRBJ2-6
CDR3: CASSIQGNEQFF; DNA: TGCGCCAGCTCGATACAGGGGAATGAGCAGTTCTTC; size: .; V: TRBV10-2; D: TRBD1; J: TRBJ2-1
CDR3: CASSLMRELMDIQYF; DNA: TGTGCCAGCAGCTTAATGCGGGAGTTAATGGACATTCAGTACTTC; size: once; V: TRBV7-2; D: TRBD2; J: TRBJ2-4
CDR3: CASSLFTGTAQETQYF; DNA: TGCGCCAGCAGCTTATTTACCGGGACAGCTCAAGAGACCCAGTACTTC; size: .; V: TRBV5-1; D: TRBD1; J: TRBJ2-5
CDR3: CASRGQGLADTQYF; DNA: TGTGCCAGCAGGGGACAGGGGCTGGCAGATACGCAGTATTTT; size: .; V: TRBV25-1; D: TRBD1; J: TRBJ2-3
CDR3: CASSLGRGVNTEAFF; DNA: TGTGCCAGCAGCTTGGGACGGGGGGTGAACACTGAAGCTTTCTTT; size: few; V: TRBV5-4; D: .; J: TRBJ1-1
CDR3: CASSLRQPRAETQYF; DNA: TGTGCCAGCAGCTTGAGACAGCCCAGGGCAGAGACCCAGTACTTC; size: .; V: TRBV7-9; D: .; J: TRBJ2-5
CDR3: CASSKTSGGDTGELFF; DNA: TGCGCCAGCAGCAAAACTAGCGGGGGGGACACCGGGGAGCTGTTTTTT; size: .; V: TRBV5-1; D: TRBD2; J: TRBJ2-2
CDR3: CASSSPDRLAGELFF; DNA: TGTGCCAGCAGCTCCCCGGACAGGTTGGCCGGGGAGCTGTTTTTT; size: .; V: TRBV7-9; D: TRBD1; J: TRBJ2-2
CDR3: CASSSGTSAQETQYF; DNA: TGTGCCAGCAGTTCGGGGACTAGCGCACAAGAGACCCAGTACTTC; size: once; V: TRBV6-5; D: TRBD2; J: TRBJ2-5
CDR3: CASSLVQALNYGYTF; DNA: TGTGCCAGCAGCTTAGTGCAAGCTCTGAACTATGGCTACACCTTC; size: .; V: TRBV7-8; D: .; J: TRBJ1-2
CDR3: CASSVTSGGIKSYEQYF; DNA: TGTGCCAGCAGCGTGACTAGCGGGGGGATTAAGTCCTACGAGCAGTACTTC; size: .; V: TRBV7-8; D: TRBD2; J: TRBJ2-7
CDR3: CASSQDNIYGYTF; DNA: TGTGCCAGCAGCCAGGACAACATATATGGCTACACCTTC; size: few; V: TRBV4-2; D: .; J: TRBJ1-2
CDR3: CASSEGARPTYEQYF; DNA: TGTGCCAGCAGCGAAGGGGCACGGCCTACCTACGAGCAGTACTTC; size: .; V: TRBV9; D: .; J: TRBJ2-7
CDR3: CASRYRDRVNSPLHF; DNA: TGTGCCAGCAGATACCGGGACAGGGTAAATTCACCCCTCCACTTT; size: .; V: TRBV28; D: TRBD1; J: TRBJ1-6
CDR3: CASSLLRTGEGGYTF; DNA: TGTGCCAGCAGTTTACTCCGGACAGGGGAAGGTGGCTACACCTTC; size: .; V: TRBV27; D: TRBD1; J: TRBJ1-2
CDR3: CASSIARSSVYGYTF; DNA: TGTGCCAGTAGTATAGCGAGGTCGTCGGTCTATGGCTACACCTTC; size: .; V: TRBV19; D: .; J: TRBJ1-2
CDR3: CASSAMTGRTDTQYF; DNA: TGTGCCAGCAGCGCGATGACAGGGAGGACAGATACGCAGTATTTT; size: .; V: TRBV9; D: .; J: TRBJ2-3
CDR3: CASSQDSINYEQYF; DNA: TGCGCCAGCAGCCAAGATTCCATTAACTACGAGCAGTACTTC; size: .; V: TRBV4-1; D: .; J: TRBJ2-7
CDR3: CASSLRGDSPLHF; DNA: TGCGCCAGCAGCTTGAGGGGTGATTCACCCCTCCACTTT; size: few; V: TRBV5-1; D: .; J: TRBJ1-6